What follows are 9 T cell receptor beta chains derived from one specimen sequenced in a study of cytomegalovirus exposure and HLA in healthy donors. Primers for the PCR totalled 60 Vbeta and 13 Jbeta. Produced via immunoSEQ multiplex PCR; TCRdb's table is partial and in-frame only. The table lists about 300,000 clones, approximately 90% of them singletons. The material sequenced was PBMCs. All receptors come from a man in his forties in good health and CMV-seropositive.

As regards this clone: The same CDR3 also results from other DNA sequences found in this sample. The chain joins TRBV27 to TRBJ2-7; D is uncertain. The germline V gene encodes CDR1 MNHEY and CDR2 SMNVEV (reference sequence). Trimming stripped 9 bases from V and 4 bases from J, with 19 bases between. CDR3 length: 14 amino acids. The CDR3 sequence: CASKTEPRYYEQYF. CDR3 nucleotides: TGTGCCAGTAAGACGGAGCCACGATATTACGAGCAGTACTTC.

The chain carries TRBV27 and TRBJ2-1; perhaps TRBD2 as D (6 bases). V lost 2 bases, J lost 7 bases, and 9 bases lay in between. The CDR3 totals 13 residues. CDR1 is MNHEY and CDR2 is SMNVEV in the germline V gene (reference sequence). CDR3 DNA: TGTGCCAGCAGTTTAGGCGGGAAAAATGAGCAGTTCTTC. This codes for CASSLGGKNEQFF.

The chain links TRBV11-3 to TRBJ2-1, with D tentatively TRBD1 (5 bases). Germline V gene lookup returns CDR1 SGHNT and CDR2 YENEEA. The germline V and J ends were trimmed by 6 bases and 2 bases, with 14 bases remaining between them. This CDR3 is 15 amino acids long. The CDR3 nucleotides read TGTGCCAGCAGTAATCAGGGTCGGCCCTACAATGAGCAGTTCTTC. Translation: CASSNQGRPYNEQFF.

The CDR3 sequence is CASSLEGLAGETQYF. DNA of the CDR3: TGTGCCAGCAGCTTGGAGGGACTAGCGGGCGAGACCCAGTACTTC. V gene TRBV7-9 combines with J gene TRBJ2-5, with 12 bases identical to TRBD2. Looked up from germline, CDR1 is SEHNR and CDR2 is FQNEAQ (reference sequence). With V trimmed by 3 bases and J by 5 bases, 4 bases remained unmatched. This CDR3 is 15 amino acids long.

This clone showed up just once. This sequence joins TRBV27 and TRBJ1-2; 7 positions match TRBD1. Germline CDR1 and CDR2: MNHEY and SMNVEV (reference sequence). V shed 6 bases, J shed 1 base, and the junction held 17 bases outside the gene matches. The CDR3 has 18 amino acids. CDR3 in amino acids: CASRPIGGTRSLNYGYTF. The CDR3 DNA sequence: TGTGCCAGCAGACCAATAGGGGGCACCCGGAGCCTTAACTATGGCTACACCTTC.

The V gene is TRBV6-5, the J gene TRBJ2-7; tentatively, D is TRBD1 (6 bases). The CDR3 has 15 residues. The V gene lost 2 bases and the J gene lost 3 bases, with 14 bases spanning the gap. Per the germline V gene, CDR1 is MNHEY and CDR2 is SVGAGI. CDR3 DNA: TGTGCCAGCAGTTACGCGAGCAGGGGTATCTACGAGCAGTACTTC. This encodes CASSYASRGIYEQYF.

The gene calls are TRBV14 and TRBJ2-1; 7 bases line up with TRBD2. J gave up 8 bases and V 5 bases, and 9 bases lay outside the gene matches. The CDR3 extends over 14 amino acids. Germline CDR1 is SGHDN and CDR2 is FVKESK. CDR3 in amino acids: CASSGRSAGDEQFF. The CDR3 DNA is TGTGCCAGCAGCGGGAGGTCGGCGGGGGATGAGCAGTTCTTC.

The genes are TRBV5-1 and TRBJ1-4; 9 bases match TRBD1. This CDR3 comprises 19 residues. With V trimmed by 5 bases and J by 0 bases, 14 bases remained unmatched. Germline V gene sequence: CDR1 SGHRS, CDR2 YFSETQ. CDR3 DNA sequence: TGCGCCAGCAGACTCGGGACAGGGACACCGGTAGCAACTAATGAAAAACTGTTTTTT. Residues: CASRLGTGTPVATNEKLFF.

This clone was observed once. The V call is TRBV30, the J call TRBJ2-1; 10 bases line up with TRBD1. With V trimmed by 0 bases and J by 2 bases, 25 bases remained unmatched. The germline V gene has CDR1 GTSNPN and CDR2 SVGIG (reference sequence). The CDR3 sequence is 23 residues long. The CDR3 DNA is TGTGCCTGGAGTGTGGGGAATCACAAACCGGGACAGGGGTGGATGGGGACCTACAATGAGCAGTTCTTC. Encoded protein: CAWSVGNHKPGQGWMGTYNEQFF.